This T cell receptor beta chain appears in the sequencing data of a study of shared clonotypes between healthy human individuals. This clone was detected only a few times. This sample also contains other DNA sequences that code for the same CDR3. This CDR3 contains 13 residues. V was trimmed by 0 bases and J by 6 bases, leaving 6 bases between them. Germline loops: CDR1 LNHNV, CDR2 YYDKDF (reference sequence). Sequencing used immunoSEQ multiplex PCR; TCRdb keeps in-frame clones, though not all of them. The data contain 2 million to 2.5 million clones, 80% to 95% of them seen just once; the ten biggest clones take up approximately 0.41%.

The origin of this receptor is a man aged 18 to 29 in good health. Some clones in this sample may be carry-over from other donors' samples. The specimen sequenced was naive CD4+ T cells from PBMCs. Subset here: CD45RA+ positively selected. The V gene is TRBV15, the J gene TRBJ1-5, with D unresolved. CDR3 amino acids: CATSRDMGQPQHF. The CDR3 DNA is TGTGCCACCAGCAGAGATATGGGTCAGCCCCAGCATTTT.